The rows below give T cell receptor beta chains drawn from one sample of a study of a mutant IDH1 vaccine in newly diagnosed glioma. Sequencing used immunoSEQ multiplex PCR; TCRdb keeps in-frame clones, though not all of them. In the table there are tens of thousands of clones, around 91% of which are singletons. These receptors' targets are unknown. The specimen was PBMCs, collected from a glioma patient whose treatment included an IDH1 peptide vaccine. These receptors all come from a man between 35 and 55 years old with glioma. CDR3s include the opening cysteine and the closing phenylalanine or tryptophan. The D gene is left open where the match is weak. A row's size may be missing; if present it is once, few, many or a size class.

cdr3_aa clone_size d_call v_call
CASSLSGWNSPLHF few . TRBV7-6
CASSPRTSDTEAFF . . TRBV18
CATGQVSSYEQYF once TRBD1 TRBV6-1
CASTTLGQGYFGNTIYF . TRBD1 TRBV7-9
CSVGQGALNEQYF . TRBD1 TRBV29-1
CASSPSGQGEGSNQPQHF . TRBD1 TRBV7-2
CATSSGQGGNEQYF . TRBD1 TRBV15
CASSVTGPKNIQYF . . TRBV9
CASSRSTGNQETQYF . . TRBV5-4
CASSLGGVSYGYTF . . TRBV7-9
CASSHGVSTGELFF once . TRBV4-2
CASSLNGRETDTQYF . TRBD2 TRBV7-2
CASSVATTGSTDTQYF . . TRBV9
CASRGTAPNTGELFF . TRBD1 TRBV2
CASSLGSPGGEQYF . . TRBV5-1
CASSPPLRQATNTEAFF . . TRBV28
CASSQRQENIQYF . . TRBV5-5
CASSLTAPSGTDTQYF . . TRBV7-9
CASSGYNQPQHF . . TRBV6-1
CASSRGARGNEKLFF . TRBD1 TRBV11-1
CASSQDPLAGTQF . TRBD2 TRBV4-3
CASSLPPGQEYAEAFF . TRBD1 TRBV4-2
CASSRTGRETQYF . TRBD1 TRBV2
CATLQGRGINGYTF . . TRBV6-1
CASSQPQHF . . TRBV19
CASSLAGVPSTDTQYF . . TRBV7-9
CASSLRPLAGRYNEQFF once . TRBV7-2
CASIRTRGSYEQYF . . TRBV6-6
CASSFGTEAFF . . TRBV5-1
CASSLAPTGGYEQYF . TRBD1 TRBV5-6
CASSQEPGLGYGYTF . . TRBV19
CASSFSSVGSAQETQYF . . TRBV11-2
CASSRDAGGETQYF . . TRBV6-1
CAEFTRYTGELFF . . TRBV27
CASSLSTEGGGYTF once . TRBV11-2